What follows are 28 T cell receptor beta chains derived from one specimen sequenced in a study of blood T cell repertoires in COVID-19. TCRdb keeps only in-frame clones here, not all; method: immunoSEQ multiplex PCR. The sample consists of fewer than 250,000 clones, about 76% of them appearing once. The sample taken for sequencing was PBMCs or T cells enriched from blood (not recorded which). The receptors shown here come from a woman aged 45 to 65 with acute COVID-19.

The chain couples TRBV4-1 to TRBJ1-3; D might be TRBD1 (6 bases). Trimming shortened V by 1 base and J by 2 bases, and 12 bases separated the two germline ends. The CDR3 sequence is 16 residues long. CDR1 and CDR2 (germline): MGHRA, YSYEKL. This chain's CDR3 is CASSQGIGGAGNTIYF. The DNA for the CDR3 is TGCGCCAGCAGCCAAGGAATAGGGGGGGCTGGAAACACCATATATTTT.

This clone has a single count. The chain uses TRBV4-3 and TRBJ2-1, with 9 nucleotides matching TRBD2. Germline trimming cut 4 bases from V and 7 bases from J; bases unmatched to any gene: 5. This CDR3 has 14 amino acids. Germline V gene sequence: CDR1 LGHNA, CDR2 YSLEER. This chain's CDR3 is CASSLGLARNEQFF. CDR3 coding DNA: TGCGCCAGCAGCCTCGGACTAGCGAGGAATGAGCAGTTCTTC.

V gene TRBV27 combines with J gene TRBJ1-5, with 9 positions matching TRBD1. CDR1 is MNHEY and CDR2 is SMNVEV in the germline V gene (reference sequence). The CDR3 is 17 amino acids. The J segment lost 0 bases and the V segment lost 5 bases, leaving 8 bases of the junction unmatched. The CDR3 here is CASSTGTGPYSNQPQHF. Here the CDR3 DNA reads TGTGCCAGCAGTACCGGGACAGGGCCATATAGCAATCAGCCCCAGCATTTT.

The genes are TRBV18 and TRBJ2-1; 10 bases are shared with TRBD1. J gave up 7 bases and V 5 bases, and 8 bases lay outside the gene matches. The germline gives CDR1 KGHSH, CDR2 LQKENI. The length of the CDR3 is 15 residues. The chain's CDR3 is CASSTRQGALNEQFF. The CDR3 coding sequence is TGTGCCAGCTCAACCCGACAGGGGGCGCTTAATGAGCAGTTCTTC.

The J gene is TRBJ2-1, the V gene TRBV10-3; 9 bases match TRBD1. Looked up from germline, CDR1 is ENHRY and CDR2 is SYGVKD. The CDR3 sequence is 16 residues long. J was trimmed by 9 bases and V by 3 bases; bases with no gene match: 12. The CDR3 DNA reads TGTGCCATCAGTGAAAAGGTGGGACAGGGAAAGAGTGAGCAGTTCTTC. The encoded protein is CAISEKVGQGKSEQFF.

V and J are TRBV18 and TRBJ1-5; TRBD1 matches 10 bases. CDR1 is KGHSH and CDR2 is LQKENI in the germline V gene. The CDR3 totals 14 residues. V lost 4 bases and J lost 7; bases outside the gene matches: 4. The CDR3 spells CASSLGQGGQPQHF. CDR3 coding DNA: TGTGCCAGCTCACTAGGACAGGGGGGACAGCCCCAGCATTTT.

The chain couples TRBV4-1 to TRBJ1-1; D gene unclear. This CDR3 has 11 residues. The germline V and J ends were trimmed by 0 bases and 10 bases, with 6 bases remaining between them. Germline CDR1 reads MGHRA; CDR2 reads YSYEKL. DNA for the CDR3: TGCGCCAGCAGCCAAGATATTAGAGCTTTCTTT. It encodes CASSQDIRAFF.

The genes are TRBV7-2 and TRBJ2-7; weak D call: TRBD2 (7 bases). The length of the CDR3 is 17 residues. In germline, CDR1 is SGHTA, CDR2 FQGNSA. The germline V and J ends were trimmed by 5 bases and 6 bases, with 26 bases remaining between them. CDR3 sequence (DNA): TGTGCCAGCAGCCACACTATCCAGGGGAGGGTCTCAGGCGAGCAGTACTTC. It encodes CASSHTIQGRVSGEQYF.

The V and J genes are TRBV19 and TRBJ1-1, with TRBD1 matching over 8 bases. Per the germline V gene, CDR1 is LNHDA and CDR2 is SQIVND (reference sequence). This CDR3 has 15 amino acids. The V gene end was trimmed by 0 bases and the J gene end by 4 bases; junction bases not matched to a gene: 4. The DNA of the CDR3 is TGTGCCAGTAGTATAGATCGGACAGGGATCACTGAAGCTTTCTTT. Translating it yields CASSIDRTGITEAFF.

The chain is built from TRBV28 and TRBJ2-7, with unresolved D. Germline V gene data show CDR1 as MDHEN and CDR2 as SYDVKM. Trimming removed 2 bases from V and 4 bases from J, with 15 bases in between. CDR3 length: 15 residues. CDR3 bases: TGTGCCAGCAGTTTAGTAAGCGCCGGTCGATACGAGCAGTACTTC. This encodes CASSLVSAGRYEQYF.

The chain uses TRBV6-5 and TRBJ2-4, with 8 bases that match TRBD2. V shed 5 bases, J shed 5 bases, and the junction held 5 bases outside the gene matches. Germline V gene data show CDR1 as MNHEY and CDR2 as SVGAGI. The CDR3 sequence is 14 residues long. The CDR3 region has the DNA TGTGCCAGCAGTAAAAGCGGGGGCCAAAACATTCAGTACTTC. It specifies CASSKSGGQNIQYF.

CDR3 sequence: CASSSSWGFAGELFF. In DNA form, the CDR3 reads TGCGCCAGCAGCTCGTCCTGGGGCTTCGCCGGGGAGCTGTTTTTT. This chain connects TRBV5-1 to TRBJ2-2; D might be TRBD1 (5 bases). Germline CDR1 SGHRS, CDR2 YFSETQ. Between the trimmed V and J ends, which lost 3 bases and 6 bases, there was a span of 15 bases. This CDR3 is built from 15 residues.

The chain is built from TRBV7-2 and TRBJ2-3; 7 nucleotides align to TRBD2. V gave up 6 bases and J gave up 3 bases; unmatched junction bases: 3. Germline V CDR1 and CDR2: SGHTA, FQGNSA. The CDR3 runs to 13 residues. The CDR3 bases are TGTGCCAGCAGTCCGGGGGGAACAGATACGCAGTATTTT. Protein sequence: CASSPGGTDTQYF.

In this sample, this clone turned up a few times. The V gene is TRBV29-1, the J gene TRBJ1-5, with D tentatively TRBD1 (6 bases). Germline CDR1 SQVTM, CDR2 ANQGSEA. The germline V and J ends were trimmed by 5 bases and 2 bases, with 16 bases remaining between them. The CDR3 has 15 residues. This chain's CDR3 is CSVRTGIGGNQPQHF. The CDR3 bases are TGCAGCGTTAGAACAGGGATTGGAGGCAATCAGCCCCAGCATTTT.

The CDR3 is CASSQTTNDRNTEAFF. The CDR3 region has the DNA TGCGCCAGCAGCCAAACCACAAATGACAGGAACACTGAAGCTTTCTTT. V is TRBV4-1 and J is TRBJ1-1; tentatively, D is TRBD1 (5 bases). V was trimmed by 2 bases and J by 1 base, leaving 14 bases between them. The CDR3 contains 16 residues. Germline lookup yields CDR1 MGHRA and CDR2 YSYEKL.

The chain joins TRBV28 to TRBJ2-7, with TRBD1 matching over 7 bases. The CDR3 contains 15 residues. Per the germline V gene, CDR1 is MDHEN and CDR2 is SYDVKM. V shed 1 base and J 0 bases; nucleotides not matched to a gene: 3. In DNA, the CDR3 is TGTGCCAGCAGTTTATTAGGGACAGCCTCCTACGAGCAGTACTTC. Its translation: CASSLLGTASYEQYF.

The rearrangement uses TRBV7-2 and TRBJ2-3; TRBD2 agrees at 10 bases. V was pared by 6 bases and J by 1 base, with 10 bases of the junction left unmatched. The CDR3 is 17 residues long. Per germline, CDR1 SGHTA and CDR2 FQGNSA. The CDR3 DNA reads as TGTGCCAGCAGACCCAACCTAGCGGGAGTAGGCACAGATACGCAGTATTTT. Encoded protein: CASRPNLAGVGTDTQYF.

V gene TRBV6-5 combines with J gene TRBJ1-1; tentative D call: TRBD1 (5 bases). V dropped 4 bases and J dropped 0 bases, with 12 bases sitting between them. CDR1 and CDR2 (germline): MNHEY, SVGAGI. The CDR3 spans 15 residues. CDR3 amino acids: CASSSQGNMNTEAFF. The CDR3 coding sequence is TGTGCCAGCAGTTCCCAGGGAAACATGAACACTGAAGCTTTCTTT.

V is TRBV7-2 and J is TRBJ1-4; tentatively, D is TRBD1 (6 bases). V lost 5 bases to trimming and J lost 0 bases, with 13 bases between them. The length of the CDR3 is 16 residues. Per germline, CDR1 SGHTA and CDR2 FQGNSA. CDR3 sequence (DNA): TGTGCCAGCAGCCGTTCCACAGGGACAACTAATGAAAAACTGTTTTTT. Residues: CASSRSTGTTNEKLFF.

This chain uses TRBV6-5 with TRBJ1-2; 8 nucleotides match TRBD1. V lost 2 bases, J lost 4 bases, and 9 bases stayed unmatched. Germline-derived CDR1 and CDR2 are MNHEY and SVGAGI. The CDR3 is 16 amino acids. The CDR3 DNA follows: TGTGCCAGCAGTTACGGGACCCGGACAGGGATCTATGGCTACACCTTC. Translation gives CASSYGTRTGIYGYTF.

The chain carries TRBV19 and TRBJ1-5; D is perhaps TRBD1 (5 bases). V gave up 3 bases and J gave up 0 bases, with 15 bases separating them. Germline V CDR1 and CDR2: LNHDA, SQIVND (reference sequence). The CDR3 is 17 amino acids. The CDR3, as DNA: TGTGCCAGTAGTATCGGCCAGGGAAGGGATAGCAATCAGCCCCAGCATTTT. This gives the protein CASSIGQGRDSNQPQHF.

The gene calls are TRBV19 and TRBJ2-3, with 10 nucleotides matching TRBD1. The germline CDR1 and CDR2 sequences are LNHDA and SQIVND (reference sequence). The CDR3 has 15 amino acids. V lost 5 bases to trimming and J lost 8 bases; unmatched junction nucleotides: 10. The CDR3 DNA sequence: TGTGCCAGTAGTTCAGGACAGGGGGATGGAGTTACGCAGTATTTT. This gives the protein CASSSGQGDGVTQYF.

This chain connects TRBV28 to TRBJ1-2, with 7 bases identical to TRBD1. This CDR3 has 15 residues. With V trimmed by 8 bases and J by 7 bases, 16 bases remained unmatched. CDR1 and CDR2 from the germline V gene are MDHEN and SYDVKM. CDR3 nucleotide sequence: TGTGCCAGCTCCCTGAGTATGGGACAGCGCTTTGGCTACACCTTC. Encoded protein: CASSLSMGQRFGYTF.

This chain uses TRBV5-6 with TRBJ2-7; 9 nucleotides match TRBD1. CDR1 is SGHDT and CDR2 is YYEEEE in the germline V gene. This CDR3 is built from 14 residues. The V segment lost 6 bases and the J segment 6 bases; nucleotides outside the gene matches: 10. The CDR3 protein is CASNPGQGPSEQYF. The DNA for the CDR3 is TGTGCCAGCAACCCGGGACAGGGTCCCTCCGAGCAGTACTTC. The full variable domain, completed using reference TRBV5-6 and TRBJ2-7, is DAGVTQSPTHLIKTRGQQVTLRCSPKSGHDTVSWYQQALGQGPQFIFQYYEEEERQRGNFPDRFSGHQFPNYSSELNVNALLLGDSALYLCASNPGQGPSEQYFGPGTRLTVT.

The rearrangement joins TRBV7-6 to TRBJ1-4, with 10 bases fitting TRBD1. CDR3 length: 15 amino acids. The V and J ends lost 1 base and 4 bases, in that order; junction bases with no gene match: 0. Germline V gives CDR1 SGHVS, CDR2 FNYEAQ. The CDR3 DNA is TGTGCCAGCAGCTTAGGGACAGGGGGTAATGAAAAACTGTTTTTT. Protein product: CASSLGTGGNEKLFF. The full variable domain, rest sourced from reference TRBV7-6 and TRBJ1-4, is GAGVSQSPRYKVTKRGQDVALRCDPISGHVSLYWYRQALGQGPEFLTYFNYEAQQDKSGLPNDRFSAERPEGSISTLTIQRTEQRDSAMYRCASSLGTGGNEKLFFGSGTQLSVL.

The rearrangement joins TRBV7-6 to TRBJ2-2; TRBD2 agrees at 9 bases. CDR3 size: 14 residues. With 7 bases clipped from V and 5 bases from J, the junction kept 5 bases outside the gene matches. Germline lookup yields CDR1 SGHVS and CDR2 FNYEAQ. The CDR3 nucleotides are TGTGCCAGCATAGCGGGAGTGGGGACCGGGGAGCTGTTTTTT. Its protein product is CASIAGVGTGELFF.

In its sample, this clone was seen once. The rearrangement joins TRBV6-5 to TRBJ1-2, with D perhaps TRBD1 (5 bases). V dropped 6 bases and J dropped 2 bases, with 16 bases sitting between them. The CDR3 spans 15 residues. Per the germline V gene, CDR1 is MNHEY and CDR2 is SVGAGI. The CDR3 DNA sequence: TGTGCCAGCAGAACTGAGACAGCCCTGAACTATGGCTACACCTTC. Its translation: CASRTETALNYGYTF.

V is TRBV18 and J is TRBJ1-2; D not resolved. Trimming pared 3 bases from V and 4 bases from J, leaving 6 bases between. The CDR3 has 12 residues. Per germline, CDR1 KGHSH and CDR2 LQKENI. The CDR3 loop reads CASSPPGYGYTF. DNA of the CDR3: TGTGCCAGCTCACCGCCGGGCTATGGCTACACCTTC.